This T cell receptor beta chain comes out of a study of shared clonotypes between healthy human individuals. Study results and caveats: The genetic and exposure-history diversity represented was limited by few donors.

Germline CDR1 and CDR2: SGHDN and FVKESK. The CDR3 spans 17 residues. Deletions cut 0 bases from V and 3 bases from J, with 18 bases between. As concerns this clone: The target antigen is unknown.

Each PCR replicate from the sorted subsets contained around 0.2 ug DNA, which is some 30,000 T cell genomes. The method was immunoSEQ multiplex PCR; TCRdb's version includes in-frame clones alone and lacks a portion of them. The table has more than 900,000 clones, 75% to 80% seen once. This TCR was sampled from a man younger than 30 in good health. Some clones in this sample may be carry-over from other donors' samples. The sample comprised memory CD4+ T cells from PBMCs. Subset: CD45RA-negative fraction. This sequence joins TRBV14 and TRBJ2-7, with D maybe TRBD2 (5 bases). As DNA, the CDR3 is TGTGCCAGCAGCCAAGATATGGGTAAGGGAGTAAACTACGAGCAGTACTTC. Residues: CASSQDMGKGVNYEQYF. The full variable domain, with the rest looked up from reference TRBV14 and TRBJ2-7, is EAGVTQFPSHSVIEKGQTVTLRCDPISGHDNLYWYRRVMGKEIKFLLHFVKESKQDESGMPNNRFLAERTGGTYSTLKVQPAELEDSGVYFCASSQDMGKGVNYEQYFGPGTRLTVT.